This TCR beta chain comes out of a study of blood T cell repertoires in COVID-19. Study context: The United States, Italy and Spain supplied acute and convalescent COVID-19 samples. T cells, B-cell-depleted T cells, or PBMCs supplied cDNA or gDNA.

Profiled with immunoSEQ multiplex PCR; TCRdb holds only in-frame clones, not every one. In the table there are 70,000 to 85,000 clones, around 82% of which are singletons. The CDR3 extends over 15 amino acids. The germline CDR1 and CDR2 sequences are SGHRS and YFSETQ. Trimming pared 0 bases from V and 3 bases from J, leaving 10 bases between. Sequenced sample: peripheral blood. The chain links TRBV5-1 to TRBJ2-1, with D possibly matching TRBD1 (6 bases). This TCR was sampled from a human donor in a cohort sampled during active COVID-19. The CDR3 sequence is CASSLGDRYYNEQFF. The CDR3 DNA reads as TGCGCCAGCAGCTTGGGCGACAGGTACTACAATGAGCAGTTCTTC.